These 11 T cell receptor beta chains originate from one sample sequenced in a study of blood T cell repertoires in COVID-19. TCRdb's copy holds only in-frame clones and misses some; the assay was immunoSEQ multiplex PCR. The sample lists about 240,000 clones; about 87% were seen once. The sample was PBMCs or T cells enriched from blood (not recorded which). The receptors stem from a woman in her thirties with acute COVID-19.

This clone appeared once. V is TRBV7-2 and J is TRBJ1-5; possible D gene TRBD1, 6 bases. CDR1 is SGHTA, CDR2 FQGNSA, per germline. V lost 4 bases and J lost 7, with 17 bases in between. The CDR3 sequence is 15 residues long. CDR3 protein: CASSSMTGFRQPQHF. CDR3 in DNA: TGTGCCAGCAGCTCGATGACAGGTTTTCGGCAGCCCCAGCATTTT.

The genes are TRBV27 and TRBJ2-5; 7 bases align to TRBD2. V shed 3 bases and J 5 bases; nucleotides not matched to a gene: 6. CDR3 size: 14 residues. CDR1 and CDR2 from the germline V gene are MNHEY and SMNVEV (reference sequence). The CDR3 loop is CASSFQRGGETQYF. The CDR3, as DNA: TGTGCCAGCAGTTTCCAGCGGGGTGGGGAGACCCAGTACTTC.

The J gene is TRBJ1-1, the V gene TRBV19, with 7 bases that match TRBD1. J gave up 1 base and V 7 bases, and 6 bases lay outside the gene matches. CDR1 and CDR2 from the germline V gene are LNHDA and SQIVND (reference sequence). The CDR3 consists of 14 residues. For the CDR3, the DNA is TGTGCCAGTACCATGGGGGACAGGAACACTGAAGCTTTCTTT. It codes for CASTMGDRNTEAFF.

CDR3 protein: CASSSLQGALVNGYTF. The CDR3 nucleotides read TGTGCCAGCAGTTCCCTACAAGGGGCGCTTGTAAATGGCTACACCTTC. This sequence joins TRBV27 and TRBJ1-2; D perhaps matches TRBD1 (5 bases). V dropped 4 bases and J dropped 6 bases, with 21 bases sitting between them. Germline CDR1 MNHEY, CDR2 SMNVEV (reference sequence). This CDR3 comprises 16 residues.

The chain uses TRBV27 and TRBJ1-2; no reliable D call. Looked up from germline, CDR1 is MNHEY and CDR2 is SMNVEV (reference sequence). The length of the CDR3 is 13 residues. V was pared by 8 bases and J by 1 base, with 11 bases between. DNA of the CDR3: TGTGCCAGCTCTTTGGCTTTTAACTATGGCTACACCTTC. It encodes CASSLAFNYGYTF.

This clone was seen once. The chain employs TRBV6-5 and TRBJ1-1, with D possibly being TRBD1 (6 bases). The CDR3 consists of 15 residues. The germline V gene encodes CDR1 MNHEY and CDR2 SVGAGI. The V end lost 0 bases, the J end lost 5 bases, and 13 bases lay between the germline ends. CDR3 protein: CASSYSSGQGTEAFF. The CDR3 nucleotides are TGTGCCAGCAGTTACTCGTCCGGGCAGGGGACTGAAGCTTTCTTT.

The chain has TRBV18 and TRBJ2-6; D perhaps matches TRBD1 (6 bases). The germline gives CDR1 KGHSH, CDR2 LQKENI. The CDR3 runs 18 residues. Trimming cost V 6 bases and J 0 bases, with 18 bases left between them. The CDR3 DNA reads as TGTGCCAGCTCTAACGACAGGCTCAAACTCTCTGGGGCCAACGTCCTGACTTTC. It specifies CASSNDRLKLSGANVLTF.

The chain uses TRBV13 and TRBJ1-2, with D maybe TRBD1 (5 bases). Trimming pared 5 bases from V and 0 bases from J, leaving 19 bases between. The CDR3 is made up of 17 amino acids. CDR1 and CDR2 (germline): PRHDT, FYEKMQ (reference sequence). The CDR3: CASSLHPTTVTNYGYTF. CDR3 bases: TGTGCCAGCAGCCTCCACCCCACGACAGTGACTAACTATGGCTACACCTTC.

This clone was found once. The rearrangement joins TRBV6-2 or TRBV6-3 to TRBJ1-6; 7 bases align to TRBD1. J gave up 3 bases and V 4 bases, and 6 bases lay outside the gene matches. The CDR3 sequence is 16 residues long. Per germline, CDR1 MNHEY and CDR2 SVGEGT. CDR3 in amino acids: CASSWVGQVYNSPLHF. CDR3 in DNA: TGTGCCAGCAGTTGGGTCGGACAGGTCTATAATTCACCCCTCCACTTT.

A single count supports this clone. This sequence joins TRBV12-3 or TRBV12-4 and TRBJ1-4; 7 nucleotides align to TRBD1. V was pared by 6 bases and J by 5 bases, with 3 bases of the junction left unmatched. The length of the CDR3 is 13 residues. The CDR3 region has the DNA TGTGCCAGCAGCCCGACAGGGAATGAAAAACTGTTTTTT. This translates into CASSPTGNEKLFF.

The chain carries TRBV2 and TRBJ2-7, with 8 bases that match TRBD1. Trimming cost V 6 bases and J 2 bases; bases outside gene matches: 3. Per the germline V gene, CDR1 is SNHLY and CDR2 is FYNNEI. The CDR3 sequence is 13 residues long. Written as DNA, the CDR3 is TGTGCCAGCAGATTGGACAGGGCCTACGAGCAGTACTTC. Protein: CASRLDRAYEQYF.